This section outlines one T cell receptor (beta chain) sequence together with its context. Its antigen is unknown. CDR1 SGHRS and CDR2 YFSETQ come from the germline V gene. V was trimmed by 4 bases and J by 2 bases, leaving 10 bases between them. The CDR3 is made up of 13 amino acids. TCRdb fed the RT-PCR reads into MiXCR, producing one record per CDR3 protein. Altogether around 520,000 distinct CDR3 sequences are present, roughly 23% being singletons, with the ten largest covering approximately 2%. This entry belongs to a study of response to subunit inactivated influenza vaccine. The study, taken as a whole, reports: Each seasonal flu vaccination may recruit only limited new T cells, authors suggested.

The rearrangement joins TRBV5-1 to TRBJ2-7; D is possibly TRBD1 or TRBD2 (5 bases each). The sequenced sample was CD4+ T cells sorted from PBMCs, obtained more than 4 days after vaccination. This TCR derives from a man aged 45-60 years who received an inactivated influenza vaccine. The CDR3, as DNA: TGCGCCAGCAGCGAGGGCAGGGCCTACGAGCAGTACTTC. It codes for CASSEGRAYEQYF.